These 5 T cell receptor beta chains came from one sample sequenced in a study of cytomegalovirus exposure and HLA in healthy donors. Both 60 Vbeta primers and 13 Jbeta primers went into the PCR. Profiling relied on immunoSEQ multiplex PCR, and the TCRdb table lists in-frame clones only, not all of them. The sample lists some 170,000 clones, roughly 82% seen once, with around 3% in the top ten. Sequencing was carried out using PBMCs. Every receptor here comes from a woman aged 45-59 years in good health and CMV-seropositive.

CDR3 DNA sequence: TGTGCCAGCAGCGTTAGCGGGGGAGGTGGCACCGGGGAGCTGTTTTTT. Its translation: CASSVSGGGGTGELFF. This chain connects TRBV7-3 to TRBJ2-2; 9 nucleotides agree with TRBD2. The CDR3 has 16 residues. CDR1 is SGHTA and CDR2 is FQGTGA in the germline V gene. J lost 4 bases, V lost 5 bases, and 8 bases had no gene match.

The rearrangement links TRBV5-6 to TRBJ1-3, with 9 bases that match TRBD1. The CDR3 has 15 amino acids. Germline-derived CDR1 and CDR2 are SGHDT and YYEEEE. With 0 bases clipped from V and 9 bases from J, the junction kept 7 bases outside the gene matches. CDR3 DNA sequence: TGTGCCAGCAGCTTGGGACAGGGGGTTGGGTCCACCATATATTTT. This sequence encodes CASSLGQGVGSTIYF.

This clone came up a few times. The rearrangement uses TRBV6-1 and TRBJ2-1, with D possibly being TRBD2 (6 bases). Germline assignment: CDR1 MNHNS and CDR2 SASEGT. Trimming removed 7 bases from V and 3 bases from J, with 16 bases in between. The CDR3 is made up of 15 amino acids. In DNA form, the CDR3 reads TGTGCCAGCACCATCACGGAGGGGCACTACAATGAGCAGTTCTTC. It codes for CASTITEGHYNEQFF.

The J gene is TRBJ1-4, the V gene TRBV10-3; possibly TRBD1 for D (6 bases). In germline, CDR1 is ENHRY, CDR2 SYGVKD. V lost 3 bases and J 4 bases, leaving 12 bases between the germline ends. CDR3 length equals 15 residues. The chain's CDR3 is CAISDRQGHNEKLFF. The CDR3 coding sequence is TGTGCCATCAGTGATCGGCAGGGACATAATGAAAAACTGTTTTTT.

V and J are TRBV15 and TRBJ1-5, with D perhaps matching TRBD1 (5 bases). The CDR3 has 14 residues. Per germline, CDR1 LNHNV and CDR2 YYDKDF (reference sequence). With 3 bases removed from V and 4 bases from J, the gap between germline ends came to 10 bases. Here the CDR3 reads CATSRDIGNQPQHF. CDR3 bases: TGTGCCACCAGCAGGGACATTGGGAATCAGCCCCAGCATTTT.